Shown below are 3 T cell receptor beta chains from a single sample sequenced in a study of cytomegalovirus exposure and HLA in healthy donors. Method: immunoSEQ multiplex PCR; TCRdb's copy keeps in-frame clones and lacks some. In the table there are about 280,000 clones, more than 75% of which are singletons. The sample consisted of PBMCs. Receptors originate from a woman younger than 35 in good health and CMV-seronegative.

The chain carries TRBV5-5 and TRBJ2-7, with TRBD2 matching over 7 bases. V lost 4 bases to trimming and J lost 7 bases; unmatched junction nucleotides: 14. CDR1 is SGHKS and CDR2 is YYEKEE in the germline V gene (reference sequence). The length of the CDR3 is 15 residues. The CDR3 bases are TGTGCCAGCAGCCCATGGACTAGGCAGAATGGAGAGCAGTACTTC. Translated: CASSPWTRQNGEQYF.

V usage is TRBV27 and J usage is TRBJ2-7; D not resolved. Germline assignment: CDR1 MNHEY and CDR2 SMNVEV (reference sequence). This CDR3 contains 11 residues. The CDR3 nucleotides read TGTACCGCAGGCAGCTCCTACGAGCAGTACTTC. As protein: CTAGSSYEQYF.

This clone has only one observation. The CDR3 sequence: CASSGQGGGTDTQYF. The CDR3, as DNA: TGTGCCAGCAGCGGGCAGGGGGGTGGAACAGATACGCAGTATTTT. The chain links TRBV2 to TRBJ2-3; possible D gene TRBD1, 7 bases. CDR1 and CDR2 (germline): SNHLY, FYNNEI. This CDR3 spans 15 amino acids. The V gene lost 6 bases and the J gene lost 3 bases, with 16 bases spanning the gap. Full variable domain (missing parts from reference TRBV2 and TRBJ2-3): EPEVTQTPSHQVTQMGQEVILRCVPISNHLYFYWYRQILGQKVEFLVSFYNNEISEKSEIFDDQFSVERPDGSNFTLKIRSTKLEDSAMYFCASSGQGGGTDTQYFGPGTRLTVL.